Below, one T cell receptor beta chain is given with its context. The CDR3 sequence is 15 residues long. CDR1 and CDR2 from the germline V gene are SGHTA and FQGTGA. Deletions cut 2 bases from V and 2 bases from J, with 9 bases between. The data originate from a study of cytomegalovirus exposure and HLA in healthy donors. PCR employed 60 Vbeta and 13 Jbeta primers. Here immunoSEQ multiplex PCR was the method, and the copy in TCRdb shows in-frame clones only, minus some. Here the sample spans approximately 200,000 clones, approximately 88% being singletons. The chain employs TRBV7-3 and TRBJ2-2; D might be TRBD1 (7 bases). This receptor was identified in a boy between 10 and 17 years old in good health and CMV-seronegative. Specimen: PBMCs. The CDR3 bases are TGTGCCAGCAGCTTACAGGGGGGAAACACCGGGGAGCTGTTTTTT. As protein: CASSLQGGNTGELFF.